This T cell receptor (beta chain) originates from a study of T cells in women clearing cervical HPV infection. Background on the study: Blood came at first lesion visit for cases, post-clearance for controls. Only a few women had HLA typing results available.

This table comes from immunoSEQ multiplex PCR, and its TCRdb copy is limited to in-frame clones, with some not included. The sample data list about 34,000 clones. Study conclusions and caveats: CIN3+ cases had significantly higher TCR richness than controls; evenness did not differ.

Details on this clone: The antigen is undetermined. The read stops 3 residues short of the end of the CDR3; the missing end is completed from the germline J gene.

From germline, CDR1 is PRHDT and CDR2 FYEKMQ (reference sequence). The germline V and J ends were trimmed by 0 bases and 3 bases, with 6 bases remaining between them. The CDR3 is made up of 13 amino acids. This sequence originates from a woman aged 18-70 years with a cervical HPV16 infection that either progressed to CIN3+ or cleared (not recorded which). The sample taken for sequencing was blood buffy coat. The chain recombines TRBV13 with TRBJ2-7; the D is unclear. CDR3 residues: CASSLGPSYEQYF. The part of the CDR3 DNA that was read is TGTGCCAGCAGCTTAGGTCCTAGCTACGAG.